This TCR beta chain appears in the sequencing data of a study of shared T cell receptors in the human thymus. Assay used: immunoSEQ multiplex PCR; TCRdb lists only in-frame clones, some missing. Altogether 720,000 or so clones are present, approximately 85% being singletons, with the ten largest covering 0.008% to 0.011%. Trimming removed 6 bases from V and 7 bases from J, with 9 bases in between. Germline V CDR1 and CDR2: LGHNA, YNFKEQ. This CDR3 has 11 amino acids. The sample was also reused in another study, on human thymus T cells. That work states: Having corrective surgery for congenital heart defects, healthy Finnish infants were the ones who donated. Resections from corrective heart surgery supplied the thymus tissue. Thymic and blood repertoires appeared to carry a bias in their V and J gene usage. Reports from related research described highly overlapping thymic repertoires among unrelated individuals.

The sequence came from a girl in the first two years of life with a congenital heart defect. The chain combines TRBV4-2 with TRBJ1-2, with D unclear. What was sequenced was thymocytes. In DNA form, the CDR3 reads TGTGCCAGCAGGTCGTCCCCTGGCTACACCTTC. Amino acids: CASRSSPGYTF.